This T cell receptor (beta chain) was sequenced in a study of blood T cell repertoires in COVID-19. Overall study context: Sources were T cells, B-cell-depleted T cells, or PBMCs; the material itself was cDNA or gDNA.

The V gene lost 0 bases and the J gene lost 8 bases, with 8 bases spanning the gap. Germline-derived CDR1 and CDR2 are LGHNA and YNFKEQ. The length of the CDR3 is 13 residues. Here immunoSEQ multiplex PCR was the method, and the copy in TCRdb shows in-frame clones only, minus some. The data show around 390,000 clones, more than 75% seen once. Participants reported their clinical history, and cohort assignment relied on those reports. Two negative PCRs, clearance, or symptom resolution were required of recovered Cohort 3 donors. The V and J genes are TRBV4-2 and TRBJ2-4, with a tentative D call TRBD2 (5 bases). The TCR was taken from a woman aged 45-59 years who had recovered from COVID-19. Sequencing was performed on PBMCs or T cells enriched from blood (not recorded which). CDR3: CASSQDLRDIQYF. CDR3 DNA: TGTGCCAGCAGCCAAGATCTGAGGGACATTCAGTACTTC.